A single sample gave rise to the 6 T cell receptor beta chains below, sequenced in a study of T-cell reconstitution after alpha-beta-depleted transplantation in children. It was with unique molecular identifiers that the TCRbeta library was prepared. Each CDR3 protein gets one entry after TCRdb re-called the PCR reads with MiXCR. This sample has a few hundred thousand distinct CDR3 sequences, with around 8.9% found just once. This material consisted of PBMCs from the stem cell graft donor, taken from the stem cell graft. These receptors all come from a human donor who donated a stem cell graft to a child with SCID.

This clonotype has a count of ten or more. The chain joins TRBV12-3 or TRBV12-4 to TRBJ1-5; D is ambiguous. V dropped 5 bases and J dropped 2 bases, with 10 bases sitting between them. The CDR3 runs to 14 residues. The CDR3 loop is CASSPSGGNQPQHF. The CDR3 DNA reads TGTGCCAGCAGTCCGAGTGGGGGCAATCAGCCCCAGCATTTT.

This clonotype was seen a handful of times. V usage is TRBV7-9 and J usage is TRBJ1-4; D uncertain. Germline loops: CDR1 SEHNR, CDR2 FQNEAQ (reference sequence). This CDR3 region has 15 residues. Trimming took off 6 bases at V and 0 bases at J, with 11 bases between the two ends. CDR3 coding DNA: TGTGCCAGCAGATCTACTGGGGCAACTAATGAAAAACTGTTTTTT. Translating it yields CASRSTGATNEKLFF.

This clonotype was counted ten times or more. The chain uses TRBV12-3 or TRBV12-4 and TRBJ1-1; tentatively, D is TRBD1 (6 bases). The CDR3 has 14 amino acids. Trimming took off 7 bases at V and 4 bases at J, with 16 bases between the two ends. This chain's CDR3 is CASTDGARGTEAFF. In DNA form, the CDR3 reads TGTGCCAGCACCGACGGGGCCAGGGGCACTGAAGCTTTCTTT.

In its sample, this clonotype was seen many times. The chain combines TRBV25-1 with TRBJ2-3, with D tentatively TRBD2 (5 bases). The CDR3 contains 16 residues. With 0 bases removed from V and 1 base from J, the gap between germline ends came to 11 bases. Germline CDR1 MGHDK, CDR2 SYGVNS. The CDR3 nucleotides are TGTGCCAGCAGTGAATATCGGGGATGGGGCACAGATACGCAGTATTTT. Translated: CASSEYRGWGTDTQYF.

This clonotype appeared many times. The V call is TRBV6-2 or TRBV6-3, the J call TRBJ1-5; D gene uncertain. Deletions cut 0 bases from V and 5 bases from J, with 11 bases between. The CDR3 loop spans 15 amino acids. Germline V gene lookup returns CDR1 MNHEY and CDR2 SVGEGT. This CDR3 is CASSYSPDSHQPQHF. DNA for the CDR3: TGTGCCAGCAGTTACTCACCCGATAGTCATCAGCCCCAGCATTTT.

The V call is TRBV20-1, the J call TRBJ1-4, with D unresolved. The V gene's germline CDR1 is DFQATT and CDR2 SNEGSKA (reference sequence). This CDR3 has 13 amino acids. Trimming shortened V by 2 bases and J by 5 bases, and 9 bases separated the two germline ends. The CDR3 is CSARTGFNEKLFF. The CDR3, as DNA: TGCAGTGCTAGAACGGGATTCAATGAAAAACTGTTTTTT.